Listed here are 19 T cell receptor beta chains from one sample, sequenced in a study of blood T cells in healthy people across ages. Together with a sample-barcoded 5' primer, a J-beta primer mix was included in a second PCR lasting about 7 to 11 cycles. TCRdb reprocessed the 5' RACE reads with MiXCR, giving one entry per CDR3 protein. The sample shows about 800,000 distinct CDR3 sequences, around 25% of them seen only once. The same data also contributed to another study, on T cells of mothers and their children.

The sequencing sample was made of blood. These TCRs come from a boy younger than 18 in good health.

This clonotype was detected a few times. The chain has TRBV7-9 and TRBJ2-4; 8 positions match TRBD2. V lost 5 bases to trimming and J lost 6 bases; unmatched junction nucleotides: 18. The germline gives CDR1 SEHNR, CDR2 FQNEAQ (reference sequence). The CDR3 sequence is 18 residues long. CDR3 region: CASSLTGTRKQGRNIQYF. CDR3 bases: TGTGCCAGCAGCCTGACCGGGACTAGAAAGCAGGGCCGAAACATTCAGTACTTC.

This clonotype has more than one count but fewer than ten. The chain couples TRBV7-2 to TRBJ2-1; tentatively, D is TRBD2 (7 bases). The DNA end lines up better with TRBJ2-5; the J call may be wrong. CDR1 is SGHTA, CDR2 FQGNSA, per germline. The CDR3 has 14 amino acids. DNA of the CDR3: TGTGCCAGCAGCCACCGGGGAGGGGGTGAGACCCAGTACTTC. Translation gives CASSHRGGGETQYF.

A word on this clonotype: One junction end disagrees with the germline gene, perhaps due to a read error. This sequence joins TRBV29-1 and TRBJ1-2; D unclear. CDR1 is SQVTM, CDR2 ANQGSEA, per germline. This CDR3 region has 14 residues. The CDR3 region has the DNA TGCAGCGCTGAAGCATTGCGAAGTAACTATGGCTACACCTTC. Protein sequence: CSAEALRSNYGYTF. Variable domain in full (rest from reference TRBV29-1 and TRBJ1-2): SAVISQKPSRDICQRGTSLTIQCQVDSQVTMMFWYRQQPGQSLTLIATANQGSEATYESGFVIDKFPISRPNLTFSTLTVSNMSPEDSSIYLCSAEALRSNYGYTFGSGTRLTVV.

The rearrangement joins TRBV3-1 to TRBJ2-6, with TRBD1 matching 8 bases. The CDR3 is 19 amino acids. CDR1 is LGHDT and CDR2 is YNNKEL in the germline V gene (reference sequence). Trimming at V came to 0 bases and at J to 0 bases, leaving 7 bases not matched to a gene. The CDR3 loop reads CASSQDRDRQNSGANVLTF. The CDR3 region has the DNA TGTGCCAGCAGCCAAGATCGGGACAGGCAGAACTCTGGGGCCAACGTCCTGACTTTC.

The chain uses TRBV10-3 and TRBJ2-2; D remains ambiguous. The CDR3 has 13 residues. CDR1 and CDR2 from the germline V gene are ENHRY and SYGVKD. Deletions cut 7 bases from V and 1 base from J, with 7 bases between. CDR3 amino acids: CAINPGNTGELFF. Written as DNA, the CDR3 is TGTGCCATCAATCCAGGGAACACCGGGGAGCTGTTTTTT.

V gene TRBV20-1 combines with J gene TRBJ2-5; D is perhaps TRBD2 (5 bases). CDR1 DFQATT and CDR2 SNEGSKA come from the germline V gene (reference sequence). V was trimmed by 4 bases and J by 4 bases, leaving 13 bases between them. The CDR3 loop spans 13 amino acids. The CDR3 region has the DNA TGCAGTGCTACAAAGACGGGATTAGAGACCCAGTACTTC. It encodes CSATKTGLETQYF.

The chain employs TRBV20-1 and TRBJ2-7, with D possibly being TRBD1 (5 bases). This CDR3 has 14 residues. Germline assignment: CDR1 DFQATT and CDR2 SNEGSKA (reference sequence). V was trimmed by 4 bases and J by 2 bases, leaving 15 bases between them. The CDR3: CSATSDTRTYEQYF. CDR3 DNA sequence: TGCAGTGCTACCTCGGACACCCGAACCTACGAGCAGTACTTC.

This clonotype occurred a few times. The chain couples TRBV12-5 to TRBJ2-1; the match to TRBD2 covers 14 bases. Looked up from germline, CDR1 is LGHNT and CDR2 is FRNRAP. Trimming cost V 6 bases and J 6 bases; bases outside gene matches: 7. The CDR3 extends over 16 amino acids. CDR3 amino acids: CASGPPTSGGANEQFF. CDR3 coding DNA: TGTGCTAGTGGCCCGCCGACTAGCGGGGGGGCCAATGAGCAGTTCTTC.

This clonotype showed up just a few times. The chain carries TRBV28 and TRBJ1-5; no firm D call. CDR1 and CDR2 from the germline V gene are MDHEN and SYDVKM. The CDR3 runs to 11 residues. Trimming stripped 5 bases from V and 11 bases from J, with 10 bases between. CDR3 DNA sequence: TGTGCCAGCAGTCGGGGTTTAGCCCAGCATTTT. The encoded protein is CASSRGLAQHF. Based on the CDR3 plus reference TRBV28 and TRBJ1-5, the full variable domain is DVKVTQSSRYLVKRTGEKVFLECVQDMDHENMFWYRQDPGLGLRLIYFSYDVKMKEKGDIPEGYSVSREKKERFSLILESASTNQTSMYLCASSRGLAQHFGDGTRLSIL.

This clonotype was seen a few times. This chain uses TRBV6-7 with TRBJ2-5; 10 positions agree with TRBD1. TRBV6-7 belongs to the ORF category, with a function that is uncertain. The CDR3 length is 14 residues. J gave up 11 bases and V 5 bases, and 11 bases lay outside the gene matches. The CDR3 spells CASSATGGGYGQYF. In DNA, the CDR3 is TGTGCCAGCAGTGCGACAGGGGGCGGATACGGGCAGTACTTC.

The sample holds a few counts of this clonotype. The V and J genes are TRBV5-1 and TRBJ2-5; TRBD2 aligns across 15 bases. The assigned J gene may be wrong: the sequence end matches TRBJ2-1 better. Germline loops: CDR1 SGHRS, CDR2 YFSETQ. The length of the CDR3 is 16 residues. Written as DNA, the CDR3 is TGCGCCAGCAGCCTCGGGACTAGCGGGGGGATGGATGAGCAGTTCTTC. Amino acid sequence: CASSLGTSGGMDEQFF.

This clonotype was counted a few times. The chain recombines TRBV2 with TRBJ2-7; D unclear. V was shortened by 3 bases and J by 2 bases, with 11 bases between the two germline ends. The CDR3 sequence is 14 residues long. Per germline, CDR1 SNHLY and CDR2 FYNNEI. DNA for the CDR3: TGTGCCAGCAGTGACAAGCCCACTGCCTACGAGCAGTACTTC. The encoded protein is CASSDKPTAYEQYF.

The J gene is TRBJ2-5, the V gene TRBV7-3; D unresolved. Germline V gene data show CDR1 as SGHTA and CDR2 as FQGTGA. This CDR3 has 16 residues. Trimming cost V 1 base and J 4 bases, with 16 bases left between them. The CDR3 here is CASSLNGPERLETQYF. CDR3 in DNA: TGTGCCAGCAGCTTAAACGGTCCGGAGAGGTTAGAGACCCAGTACTTC.

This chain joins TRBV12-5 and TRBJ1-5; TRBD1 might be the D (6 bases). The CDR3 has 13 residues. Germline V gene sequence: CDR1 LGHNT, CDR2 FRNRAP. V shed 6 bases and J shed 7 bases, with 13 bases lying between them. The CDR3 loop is CASGWDTDQPQHF. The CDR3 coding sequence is TGTGCTAGTGGGTGGGACACCGACCAGCCCCAGCATTTT.

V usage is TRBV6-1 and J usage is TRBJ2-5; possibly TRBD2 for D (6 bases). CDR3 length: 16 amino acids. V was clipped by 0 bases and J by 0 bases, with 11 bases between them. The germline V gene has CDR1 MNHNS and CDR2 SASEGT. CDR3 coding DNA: TGTGCCAGCAGTGAAGCCGTACGGGAGTACCAAGAGACCCAGTACTTC. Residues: CASSEAVREYQETQYF.

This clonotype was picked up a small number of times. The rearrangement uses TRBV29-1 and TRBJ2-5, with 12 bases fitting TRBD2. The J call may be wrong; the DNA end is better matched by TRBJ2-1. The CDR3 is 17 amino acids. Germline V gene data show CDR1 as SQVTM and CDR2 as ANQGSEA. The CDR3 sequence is CSVVNLRTSGVANEQFF. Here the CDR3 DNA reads TGCAGCGTCGTAAACCTCCGGACTAGCGGGGTGGCCAATGAGCAGTTCTTC.

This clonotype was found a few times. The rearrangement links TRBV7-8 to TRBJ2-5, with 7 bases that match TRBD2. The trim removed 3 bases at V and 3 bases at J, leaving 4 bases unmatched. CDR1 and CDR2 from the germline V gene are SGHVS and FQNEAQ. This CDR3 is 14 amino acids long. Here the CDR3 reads CASSLGLREETQYF. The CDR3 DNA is TGTGCCAGCAGCTTGGGACTAAGGGAAGAGACCCAGTACTTC.

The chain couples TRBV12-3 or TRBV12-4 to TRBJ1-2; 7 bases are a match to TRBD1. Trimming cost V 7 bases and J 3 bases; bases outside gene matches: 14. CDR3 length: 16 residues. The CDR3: CASNGGGRAEYYGYTF. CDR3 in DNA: TGTGCCAGCAACGGAGGGGGCAGGGCCGAGTACTATGGCTACACCTTC.

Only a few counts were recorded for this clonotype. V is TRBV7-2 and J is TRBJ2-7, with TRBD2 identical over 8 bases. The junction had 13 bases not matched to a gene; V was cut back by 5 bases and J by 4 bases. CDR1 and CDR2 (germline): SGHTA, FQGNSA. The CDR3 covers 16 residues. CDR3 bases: TGTGCCAGCAGCCTGACTAGCGTATGGAGACTGTACGAGCAGTACTTC. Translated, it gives CASSLTSVWRLYEQYF.